This T cell receptor (beta chain) was captured in a study of T cell responses to AZD1222 COVID-19 vaccine. Study results and caveats: Repertoire sampling was restricted to post-peak T cell response timepoints. Once two AZD1222 doses were given, Spike-specific TCR breadth and depth went up.

CDR3 length: 15 residues. Germline V gene sequence: CDR1 MNHEY, CDR2 SVGEGT. V shed 5 bases and J shed 5 bases, with 19 bases lying between them. Repertoires were generated with immunoSEQ multiplex PCR, while TCRdb's copy carries only in-frame clones and drops some. The sample lists 84,000 or so clones, around 91% occurring once. To note about this clone: Its antigen is still unknown.

This clonotype was obtained from an adult in good health. This chain links TRBV6-2 or TRBV6-3 with TRBJ2-7; a possible D gene is TRBD1 (6 bases). The input for sequencing was peripheral blood, taken on day 0 of MenACWY control vaccination. The CDR3 is CASSDRQALGNEQYF. CDR3 in DNA: TGTGCCAGCAGTGATCGACAGGCCCTGGGGAACGAGCAGTACTTC.